A single sample is the source of the 6 T cell receptor beta chains below, sequenced in a study of cytomegalovirus exposure and HLA in healthy donors (dated by TCRdb to the late 2010s). Receptor libraries were prepared by the immunoSEQ multiplex PCR assay. The clones in this table, taken by TCRdb from immuneACCESS, are in-frame only. Not every clone is retained; where verified, under half of the shortfall comes from an unresolved V gene, and the cause of the rest is unknown. The sample yields some 170,000 clones; approximately 89% were counted once. The top ten constitute 4.2% of the sample. The material sequenced was PBMCs. These TCRs come from a man between 18 and 35 years old in good health and CMV-seropositive.

V and J are TRBV11-2 and TRBJ2-7; D possibly corresponds to TRBD2 (6 bases). The CDR3 has 16 amino acids. V was clipped by 5 bases and J by 6 bases, with 23 bases between them. Germline lookup yields CDR1 SGHAT and CDR2 FQNNGV. CDR3 nucleotide sequence: TGTGCCAGCAGCGCCCTAAGTGGGCGGGGTCCTCTCGAGCAGTACTTC. This codes for CASSALSGRGPLEQYF.

This clone was picked up one time. V is TRBV19 and J is TRBJ2-1, with TRBD2 as a possible D gene (6 bases). Looked up from germline, CDR1 is LNHDA and CDR2 is SQIVND (reference sequence). V lost 3 bases, J lost 12 bases, and 21 bases lay in between. The CDR3 runs to 15 residues. CDR3 sequence (DNA): TGTGCCAGTAGTATTTCCCTTGCGGGACCCGATCGGCAGTTCTTC. It yields the protein CASSISLAGPDRQFF.

The rearrangement uses TRBV30 and TRBJ2-3, with 11 bases that match TRBD2. Trimming at V came to 0 bases and at J to 3 bases, leaving 2 bases not matched to a gene. The CDR3 has 15 amino acids. Germline CDR1 is GTSNPN and CDR2 is SVGIG (reference sequence). CDR3 DNA: TGTGCCTGGAGTGTGGGGACTAGCGGAACAGATACGCAGTATTTT. Translating it yields CAWSVGTSGTDTQYF.

In its sample, this clone was seen once. This chain joins TRBV5-4 and TRBJ2-7; weak D call: TRBD2 (6 bases). Germline CDR1 SGHNT, CDR2 YYREEE (reference sequence). Between the trimmed V and J ends, which lost 3 bases and 5 bases, there was a span of 27 bases. The CDR3 extends over 18 amino acids. The CDR3 DNA reads TGTGCCAGCAGCTGGAGCCTTCCCATCGGGGGAAGTATAGACGAGCAGTACTTC. Translating it yields CASSWSLPIGGSIDEQYF.

The genes are TRBV5-6 and TRBJ1-4, with TRBD1 as a possible D gene (5 bases). This CDR3 has 13 residues. CDR1 is SGHDT and CDR2 is YYEEEE in the germline V gene. V shed 5 bases and J shed 6 bases, with 11 bases lying between them. The CDR3 sequence is CASRWQGDEKLFF. In DNA, the CDR3 is TGTGCCAGCAGATGGCAGGGTGATGAAAAACTGTTTTTT.

The chain has TRBV7-6 and TRBJ2-2; 8 nucleotides align to TRBD2. Germline assignment: CDR1 SGHVS and CDR2 FNYEAQ. The CDR3 has 17 residues. After removal of 5 bases from V and 1 base from J, the junction contained 9 bases not matched to a gene. The CDR3 loop reads CASSLRVAGMNTGELFF. Here the CDR3 DNA reads TGTGCCAGCAGCCTCCGGGTAGCGGGAATGAACACCGGGGAGCTGTTTTTT.